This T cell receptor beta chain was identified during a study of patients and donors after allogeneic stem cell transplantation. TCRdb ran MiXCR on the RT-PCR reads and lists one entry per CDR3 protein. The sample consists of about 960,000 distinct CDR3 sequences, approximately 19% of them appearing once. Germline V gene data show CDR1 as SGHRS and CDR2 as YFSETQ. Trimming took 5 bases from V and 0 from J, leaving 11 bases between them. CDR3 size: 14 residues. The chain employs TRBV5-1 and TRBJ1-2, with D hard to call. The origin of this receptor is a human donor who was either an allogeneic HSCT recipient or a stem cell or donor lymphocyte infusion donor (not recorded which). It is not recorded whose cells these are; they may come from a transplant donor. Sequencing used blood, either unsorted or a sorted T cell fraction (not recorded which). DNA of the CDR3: TGCGCCAGCAGAATCGGACCGTCTAACTATGGCTACACCTTC. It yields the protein CASRIGPSNYGYTF.